This is a list of T cell receptor beta chains from one sample in a study of T-cell reconstitution after alpha-beta-depleted transplantation in children. Via MiXCR, TCRdb re-called the PCR reads, giving one row per CDR3 protein. The sample consists of about 830,000 distinct CDR3 sequences, 15% to 20% of them appearing once. Source: PBMCs, mostly from graft donor cells, taken 360 days after TCRalphabeta/CD19-depleted stem cell transplant. These receptors were taken from a male patient aged 10 to 17 who had a stem cell transplant for acute lymphoblastic leukemia, so the T cells may come from the graft donor. CDR3s include the opening cysteine and the closing phenylalanine or tryptophan. The D gene is left open where the match is weak. Clone sizes are given selectively: once, few, many, or a class where the clone is expanded.

cdr3_aa: CASSPIGDTQYF
cdr3_nt: TGTGCCAGCAGCCCAATTGGGGATACGCAGTATTTT
j_call: TRBJ2-3
v_call: TRBV9
d_call: -
clone_size: -

cdr3_aa: CASSPPRVHSSYNEQFF
cdr3_nt: TGTGCCAGCAGCCCCCCGAGGGTCCACAGCTCCTACAATGAGCAGTTCTTC
j_call: TRBJ2-1
v_call: TRBV7-8
d_call: -
clone_size: few

cdr3_aa: CASSLVPGPSYEQYF
cdr3_nt: TGCGCCAGCAGCTTGGTCCCGGGACCGAGCTACGAGCAGTACTTC
j_call: TRBJ2-7
v_call: TRBV5-1
d_call: -
clone_size: many

cdr3_aa: CSAPTSGRAGDTQYF
cdr3_nt: TGCAGTGCCCCCACTAGCGGGAGGGCGGGAGATACGCAGTATTTT
j_call: TRBJ2-3
v_call: TRBV20-1
d_call: TRBD2
clone_size: -

cdr3_aa: CSVGQAKNTEAFF
cdr3_nt: TGCAGCGTTGGACAGGCTAAGAACACTGAAGCTTTCTTT
j_call: TRBJ1-1
v_call: TRBV29-1
d_call: -
clone_size: -

cdr3_aa: CSATSDKQETQYF
cdr3_nt: TGCAGTGCTACCTCAGATAAACAAGAGACCCAGTACTTC
j_call: TRBJ2-5
v_call: TRBV20-1
d_call: -
clone_size: few

cdr3_aa: CASSLLGTWNEQFF
cdr3_nt: TGTGCCAGCAGTTTATTAGGTACTTGGAATGAGCAGTTCTTC
j_call: TRBJ2-1
v_call: TRBV12-3/TRBV12-4
d_call: -
clone_size: many

cdr3_aa: CASRGIGSSYNEQFF
cdr3_nt: TGCGCCAGCAGAGGGATCGGGAGCTCCTACAATGAGCAGTTCTTC
j_call: TRBJ2-1
v_call: TRBV5-1
d_call: -
clone_size: -

cdr3_aa: CASSLGPPRDRAQVRAGNTIYF
cdr3_nt: TGTGCCAGCAGCTTGGGCCCCCCCCGGGACAGGGCTCAAGTGAGAGCGGGAAACACCATATATTTT
j_call: TRBJ1-3
v_call: TRBV5-4
d_call: TRBD1
clone_size: many

cdr3_aa: CASSLWTSAILSTDTQYF
cdr3_nt: TGCGCCAGCAGCCTCTGGACTAGTGCGATACTATCCACAGATACGCAGTATTTT
j_call: TRBJ2-3
v_call: TRBV5-1
d_call: TRBD2
clone_size: -

cdr3_aa: CASSPAGAAYNEQFF
cdr3_nt: TGCGCCAGCAGTCCTGCAGGGGCGGCCTACAATGAGCAGTTCTTC
j_call: TRBJ2-1
v_call: TRBV5-1
d_call: -
clone_size: few

cdr3_aa: CASSQSLTRIQETQYF
cdr3_nt: TGTGCCAGCAGCCAATCCCTTACAAGGATCCAAGAGACCCAGTACTTC
j_call: TRBJ2-5
v_call: TRBV27
d_call: -
clone_size: -

cdr3_aa: CASSVASGETQYF
cdr3_nt: TGTGCCAGCAGCGTAGCTTCGGGAGAGACCCAGTACTTC
j_call: TRBJ2-5
v_call: TRBV9
d_call: -
clone_size: -

cdr3_aa: CASSLATNKLVSSYNEQFF
cdr3_nt: TGTGCCAGCAGCTTGGCGACCAATAAACTAGTATCCTCCTACAATGAGCAGTTCTTC
j_call: TRBJ2-1
v_call: TRBV5-4
d_call: -
clone_size: few